This T cell receptor (beta chain) was sequenced during a study of technical replicates of blood from four donors (dated by TCRdb to about 2017). Trimming takes 5 bases off V and 7 bases off J; junction bases not matched to a gene: 8. The germline V gene supplies CDR1 MNHEY and CDR2 SVGAGI. Counted from cysteine to phenylalanine, this CDR3 has 14 amino acids. The retained sequence is limited to the CDR3, 42 bases, with the frame set at the first base. Receptors were amplified or captured by the immunoSEQ multiplex PCR assay. TCRdb took this table from immuneACCESS and kept in-frame rearrangements with V and J called. Such tables lack part of the clones; where checked against another copy, unresolved V genes explain under half of the gap, and the rest is unexplained. The sample profile shows 55,000 to 60,000 clones; just over 90% of them were found once. The leading ten clones occupy about 3.9% of the sample.

Comments on this clone: The target of this receptor is not known. Base qualities are not provided; no much larger clone lies one nucleotide away.

This TCR was sampled from a human donor in good health. Some clones in this sample may be carry-over from other donors' samples. Sequenced sample: PBMCs. The rearrangement joined TRBV6-5 to TRBJ1-2; TRBD1 lines up with 9 middle nucleotides. In nucleotide form, the sequence is TGTGCCAGCAGTGTTACAGGGGGCGTAGGTGGCTACACCTTC. Protein translation: CASSVTGGVGGYTF.